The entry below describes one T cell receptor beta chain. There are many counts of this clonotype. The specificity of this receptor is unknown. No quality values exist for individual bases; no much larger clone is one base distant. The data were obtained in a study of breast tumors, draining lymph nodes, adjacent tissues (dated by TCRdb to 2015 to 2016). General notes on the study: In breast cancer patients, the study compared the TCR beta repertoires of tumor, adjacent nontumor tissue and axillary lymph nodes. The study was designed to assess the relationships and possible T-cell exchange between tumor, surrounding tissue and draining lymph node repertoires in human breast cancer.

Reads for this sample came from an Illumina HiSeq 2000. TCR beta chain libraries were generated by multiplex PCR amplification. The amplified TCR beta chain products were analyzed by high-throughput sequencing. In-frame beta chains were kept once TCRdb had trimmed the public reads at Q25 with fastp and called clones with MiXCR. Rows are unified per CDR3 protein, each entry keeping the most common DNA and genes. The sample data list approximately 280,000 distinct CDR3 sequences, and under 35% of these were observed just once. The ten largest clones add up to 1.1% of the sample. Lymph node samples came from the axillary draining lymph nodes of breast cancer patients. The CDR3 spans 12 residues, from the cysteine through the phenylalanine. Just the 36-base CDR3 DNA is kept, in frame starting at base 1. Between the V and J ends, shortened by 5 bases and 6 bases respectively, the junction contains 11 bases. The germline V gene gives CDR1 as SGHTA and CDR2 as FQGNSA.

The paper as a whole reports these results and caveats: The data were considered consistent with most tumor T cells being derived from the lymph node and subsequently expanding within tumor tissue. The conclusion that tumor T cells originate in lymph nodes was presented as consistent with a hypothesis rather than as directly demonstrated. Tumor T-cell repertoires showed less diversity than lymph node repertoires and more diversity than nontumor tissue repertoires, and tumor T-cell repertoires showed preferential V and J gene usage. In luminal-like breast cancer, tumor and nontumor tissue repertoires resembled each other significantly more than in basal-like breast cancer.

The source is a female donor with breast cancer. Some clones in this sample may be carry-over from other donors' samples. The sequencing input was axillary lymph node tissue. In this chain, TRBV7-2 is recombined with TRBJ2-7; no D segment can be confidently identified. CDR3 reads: CASSTPFLEQYF. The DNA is TGTGCCAGCAGCACCCCCTTCCTCGAGCAGTACTTC. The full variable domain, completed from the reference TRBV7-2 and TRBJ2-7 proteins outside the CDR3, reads GAGVSQSPSNKVTEKGKDVELRCDPISGHTALYWYRQSLGQGLEFLIYFQGNSAPDKSGLPSDRFSAERTGGSVSTLTIQRTQQEDSAVYLCASSTPFLEQYFGPGTRLTVT.